The 27 T cell receptor beta chains reported below all come from one sample, sequenced in a study of neurological immune-mediated disorders. TCRdb re-derived calls from the 5' RACE reads in MiXCR, one entry per CDR3 protein. The sample consists of some 60,000 distinct CDR3 sequences, roughly 3.2% of them appearing once. The sequencing sample was made of PBMCs. The source is a woman in her twenties or thirties with multiple sclerosis.

The chain is built from TRBV6-6 and TRBJ1-2; D possibly corresponds to TRBD1 (5 bases). Germline V gene sequence: CDR1 MNHNY, CDR2 SVGAGI (reference sequence). V lost 0 bases and J lost 4, with 15 bases in between. The CDR3 sequence is 16 residues long. CDR3 DNA sequence: TGTGCCAGCAGTTACTCGCTGGCAGGGAGAAGCTATGGCTACACCTTC. The encoded protein is CASSYSLAGRSYGYTF.

This clonotype showed up many times. The chain joins TRBV7-2 to TRBJ2-7; D may be TRBD1 or TRBD2 (5 bases each). Looked up from germline, CDR1 is SGHTA and CDR2 is FQGNSA. The CDR3 sequence is 15 residues long. Trimming shortened V by 0 bases and J by 4 bases, and 13 bases separated the two germline ends. The CDR3 DNA sequence: TGTGCCAGCAGCTTAGCGGTGGGACCCACGTACGAGCAGTACTTC. It specifies CASSLAVGPTYEQYF.

Many counts were recorded for this clonotype. The V call is TRBV11-1, the J call TRBJ1-1, with D tentatively TRBD1 (5 bases). The CDR3 runs 13 residues. The germline V gene encodes CDR1 SGHAT and CDR2 FQDESV (reference sequence). Trimming removed 8 bases from V and 1 base from J, with 11 bases in between. The CDR3 protein is CASGRQKNTEAFF. The CDR3 DNA reads as TGTGCCAGCGGCAGACAGAAGAACACTGAAGCTTTCTTT.

This clonotype was found many times. The V gene is TRBV12-3 or TRBV12-4, the J gene TRBJ2-6; 8 bases match TRBD2. The CDR3 loop spans 17 amino acids. The trim removed 6 bases at V and 1 base at J, leaving 8 bases unmatched. The CDR3 DNA reads as TGTGCCAGCAGCTCGGGGGGGCCCTTTTCTGGGGCCAACGTCCTGACTTTC. It is translated as CASSSGGPFSGANVLTF.

This clonotype showed up many times. This chain connects TRBV20-1 to TRBJ2-7; 9 bases line up with TRBD2. The CDR3 sequence is 15 residues long. CDR1 is DFQATT, CDR2 SNEGSKA, per germline (reference sequence). The junction had 8 bases not matched to a gene; V was cut back by 3 bases and J by 2 bases. The CDR3 DNA reads TGCAGTGCTAGGCCCCCCCTAGCGGGGCCCTACGAGCAGTACTTC. It codes for CSARPPLAGPYEQYF.

This clonotype was seen ten or more times. CDR3 amino acids: CASSFTGLLPYGYTF. In nucleotides, the CDR3 is TGTGCCAGCAGTTTTACCGGACTTCTCCCTTATGGCTACACCTTC. The rearrangement joins TRBV6-5 to TRBJ1-2, with D unclear. The CDR3 length is 15 residues. From germline, CDR1 is MNHEY and CDR2 SVGAGI. Trimming removed 4 bases from V and 5 bases from J, with 17 bases in between.

Remarks on this clonotype: Lacking the conserved final phenylalanine or tryptophan, this CDR3 likely reflects a read error. The chain combines TRBV5-1 with TRBJ2-7; D is unclear. V lost 2 bases and J lost 0, with 6 bases in between. The germline V gene encodes CDR1 SGHRS and CDR2 YFSETQ. The CDR3 loop spans 13 amino acids. CDR3 coding DNA: TGCGCCAGCAGCTTCTATAGCTCCTACGAGCAGTACAAC. Its translation is CASSFYSSYEQYN.

This clonotype has at least ten counts. This chain connects TRBV5-1 to TRBJ1-2; TRBD1 matches at 8 bases. The CDR3 has 15 amino acids. The junction had 8 bases not matched to a gene; V was cut back by 0 bases and J by 7 bases. Germline values: CDR1 SGHRS, CDR2 YFSETQ. Here the CDR3 reads CASSLDVSGTGGYTF. The CDR3, as DNA: TGCGCCAGCAGCTTGGATGTCTCCGGGACAGGTGGCTACACCTTC.

In its sample, this clonotype was seen a few times. The V gene is TRBV3-1, the J gene TRBJ1-1; a weak D match, TRBD1 (5 bases). The V end was cut by 4 bases, the J end by 10 bases, with 19 bases between. There are 14 residues in the CDR3. Germline CDR1 and CDR2: LGHDT and YNNKEL (reference sequence). CDR3 amino acids: CASSLYFGERGAFF. The CDR3 DNA reads as TGTGCCAGCAGCCTTTATTTCGGGGAGAGGGGAGCTTTCTTT.

The gene calls are TRBV18 and TRBJ2-7, with D possibly matching TRBD2 (6 bases). The CDR3 has 14 residues. Germline CDR1 reads KGHSH; CDR2 reads LQKENI. Trimming removed 5 bases at V and 7 bases at J, with 18 bases between. CDR3 nucleotide sequence: TGTGCCAGCTCAGAGGGACGGACCAGCGGGGAGCAGTACTTC. It encodes CASSEGRTSGEQYF.

The table lists this clonotype with many counts. The J gene is TRBJ2-3, the V gene TRBV27; D may be TRBD1 (5 bases). Germline assignment: CDR1 MNHEY and CDR2 SMNVEV (reference sequence). V was cut by 5 bases and J by 1 base, with 16 bases left in between. The length of the CDR3 is 16 residues. The CDR3 DNA reads as TGTGCCAGCAGTGGGGCAGCCCTTCTTCGCACAGATACGCAGTATTTT. Translation: CASSGAALLRTDTQYF.

This clonotype was counted at least ten times. The chain joins TRBV6-5 to TRBJ1-4; D may be TRBD1 (5 bases). Per the germline V gene, CDR1 is MNHEY and CDR2 is SVGAGI. The CDR3 has 15 residues. The V end lost 6 bases, the J end lost 3 bases, and 14 bases lay between the germline ends. In nucleotides, the CDR3 is TGTGCCAGCAGACATAGACGGGGACCTAATGAAAAACTGTTTTTT. Its translation: CASRHRRGPNEKLFF.

This clonotype was seen at least ten times. The J gene is TRBJ1-2, the V gene TRBV9; 7 bases match TRBD1. The germline CDR1 and CDR2 sequences are SGDLS and YYNGEE. The ends lost 3 bases at V and 1 base at J; junction bases unmatched: 6. The CDR3 length is 15 residues. CDR3 bases: TGTGCCAGCAGCGGCGGGACAGAGAATAACTATGGCTACACCTTC. Its protein product is CASSGGTENNYGYTF. Drawing the rest from reference TRBV9 and TRBJ1-2, the complete variable domain is DSGVTQTPKHLITATGQRVTLRCSPRSGDLSVYWYQQSLDQGLQFLIQYYNGEERAKGNILERFSAQQFPDLHSELNLSSLELGDSALYFCASSGGTENNYGYTFGSGTRLTVV.

With regard to this clonotype: Lacking the conserved final phenylalanine or tryptophan, this CDR3 likely reflects a read error. V usage is TRBV7-2 and J usage is TRBJ2-5; D remains ambiguous. In germline, CDR1 is SGHTA, CDR2 FQGNSA. The germline V and J ends were trimmed by 1 base and 6 bases, with 12 bases remaining between them. CDR3 size: 14 residues. The CDR3 DNA is TGTGCCAGCAGCTTAGGGCAGCCTCCCCAGACCCAGTACAAC. Its translation: CASSLGQPPQTQYN.

This clonotype was observed many times. The chain couples TRBV21-1 to TRBJ1-5; the table's D call TRBD1 went unverified against the DNA. TRBV21-1 counts as a pseudogene. CDR3 length: 18 residues. CDR3 DNA sequence: TGTGCCAGCAGCAAGGAGGACAGGCTAAGGATAGGCAATCAGCCCCAGCATTTT. Translating gives CASSKEDRLRIGNQPQHF.

This clonotype was picked up many times. The gene calls are TRBV6-1 and TRBJ2-7, with no clear D. The CDR3 runs to 12 residues. Germline V gene lookup returns CDR1 MNHNS and CDR2 SASEGT. V was cut by 4 bases and J by 3 bases, with 7 bases left in between. The CDR3 spells CASSGVYYEQYF. The CDR3 DNA follows: TGTGCCAGCAGTGGGGTTTACTACGAGCAGTACTTC.

By frequency in the sample, this clonotype is medium-sized (0.01 to 0.1%). This chain connects TRBV20-1 to TRBJ1-5; D is undetermined. The CDR3 sequence is 14 residues long. Germline CDR1 is DFQATT and CDR2 is SNEGSKA (reference sequence). V was cut by 0 bases and J by 6 bases, with 12 bases left in between. This CDR3 reads CSARDPGWGQPQHF. The CDR3 coding sequence is TGCAGTGCTAGAGATCCGGGTTGGGGTCAGCCCCAGCATTTT.

The sample holds many counts of this clonotype. V and J are TRBV15 and TRBJ1-4, with 7 bases fitting TRBD1. V was pared by 1 base and J by 5 bases, with 4 bases of the junction left unmatched. The CDR3 runs to 15 residues. The germline V gene encodes CDR1 LNHNV and CDR2 YYDKDF (reference sequence). The CDR3 DNA sequence: TGTGCCACCAGCAGAGGTGGACAGGAAAATGAAAAACTGTTTTTT. Translating it yields CATSRGGQENEKLFF. The entire variable domain, with the rest obtained from reference TRBV15 and TRBJ1-4, is as follows: DAMVIQNPRYQVTQFGKPVTLSCSQTLNHNVMYWYQQKSSQAPKLLFHYYDKDFNNEADTPDNFQSRRPNTSFCFLDIRSPGLGDTAMYLCATSRGGQENEKLFFGSGTQLSVL.

This clonotype has a count of ten or more. The chain is built from TRBV20-1 and TRBJ2-3; no definite D call. The V end was cut by 3 bases, the J end by 0 bases, with 10 bases between. The CDR3 is made up of 14 amino acids. Germline CDR1 is DFQATT and CDR2 is SNEGSKA (reference sequence). In DNA, the CDR3 is TGCAGTGCTAGTTTCGCGGCTAGCACAGATACGCAGTATTTT. Its protein is CSASFAASTDTQYF.

This clonotype has just a few counts. The chain employs TRBV6-6 and TRBJ1-1, with 7 bases that match TRBD1. The CDR3 length is 14 residues. The V gene end was trimmed by 7 bases and the J gene end by 6 bases; junction bases not matched to a gene: 11. The germline V gene has CDR1 MNHNY and CDR2 SVGAGI (reference sequence). In DNA, the CDR3 is TGTGCCAGCATACCGAACAGGGGAGGTTCTGAAGCTTTCTTT. Its protein is CASIPNRGGSEAFF.

This clonotype was detected ten times or more. The chain is built from TRBV3-1 and TRBJ2-5; 7 nucleotides line up with TRBD2. This CDR3 comprises 14 residues. V shed 1 base and J 7 bases; nucleotides not matched to a gene: 6. Germline V CDR1 and CDR2: LGHDT, YNNKEL (reference sequence). The CDR3: CASSQAERGTTQYF. In DNA, the CDR3 is TGTGCCAGCAGCCAAGCGGAGCGGGGTACGACCCAGTACTTC.

This clonotype has just a few counts. The chain links TRBV5-1 to TRBJ2-3, with D possibly matching TRBD2 (5 bases). This CDR3 spans 13 amino acids. In germline, CDR1 is SGHRS, CDR2 YFSETQ. Trimming removed 4 bases from V and 0 bases from J, with 6 bases in between. The CDR3 DNA reads as TGCGCCAGCAGCCCGGGGAGCACAGATACGCAGTATTTT. Protein product: CASSPGSTDTQYF.

At least ten counts were recorded for this clonotype. V usage is TRBV5-1 and J usage is TRBJ2-2; 10 bases are shared with TRBD1. This CDR3 is built from 15 residues. The V gene's germline CDR1 is SGHRS and CDR2 YFSETQ. Trimming cost V 4 bases and J 4 bases; bases outside gene matches: 4. The CDR3 loop is CASSLDRGGTGELFF. CDR3 DNA sequence: TGCGCCAGCAGCCTGGACAGGGGGGGCACCGGGGAGCTGTTTTTT.

Concerning this clonotype itself: A read error is possible here, since a much larger clone lies one base away. V usage is TRBV5-1 and J usage is TRBJ2-3; the D gene is possibly TRBD2 (6 bases). CDR1 and CDR2 (germline): SGHRS, YFSETQ. The CDR3 has 13 residues. V was cut by 7 bases and J by 1 base, with 10 bases left in between. CDR3 nucleotide sequence: TGCGCCAGCGGACTAATCGGCACAGATACGCAGTATTTT. As protein: CASGLIGTDTQYF.

This clonotype was counted ten times or more. The chain uses TRBV5-1 and TRBJ2-1; no clear D. The CDR3 consists of 17 residues. V dropped 5 bases and J dropped 10 bases, with 28 bases sitting between them. The V gene's germline CDR1 is SGHRS and CDR2 YFSETQ. CDR3 sequence: CASSRGLGSHAVWEQFF. The CDR3 region has the DNA TGCGCCAGCAGTAGAGGTTTGGGGTCCCATGCGGTGTGGGAGCAGTTCTTC.

This clonotype was detected ten times or more. The chain has TRBV5-5 and TRBJ2-7; D is possibly TRBD2 (5 bases). The CDR3 covers 14 residues. Deletions cut 0 bases from V and 2 bases from J, with 9 bases between. Germline-derived CDR1 and CDR2 are SGHKS and YYEKEE (reference sequence). The CDR3, as DNA: TGTGCCAGCAGCTTGGTTCGGGGAACCTACGAGCAGTACTTC. It yields the protein CASSLVRGTYEQYF.

This clonotype was seen ten or more times. This chain links TRBV7-6 with TRBJ1-2; D is unresolved. Deletions cut 3 bases from V and 7 bases from J, with 12 bases between. There are 13 residues in the CDR3. Germline V lookup: CDR1 SGHVS, CDR2 FNYEAQ. For the CDR3, the DNA is TGTGCCAGCAGCTTGGGCGAAGACTCTGGCTACACCTTC. This sequence encodes CASSLGEDSGYTF.